The rows below give T cell receptor beta chains drawn from one sample of a study of human T cells and chemical hapten exposure. From the RACE reads, TCRdb called clonotypes with MiXCR, one entry per CDR3 protein. The data hold just over 95,000 distinct CDR3 sequences, with 25% to 35% observed a single time. The source was whole blood, collected in connection with sensitization to the hapten diphenylcyclopropenone (DPC). Receptor source: a man in his forties or fifties with alopecia areata. Some clones in this sample may be carry-over from other donors' samples. Both conserved end residues are part of each CDR3. Fields, in order: J gene, D gene, V gene, clone size, CDR3 DNA, CDR3 protein. D genes are given only for firm matches. The size of a clone is reported for some rows only, either as once, few or many, or as a class for expanded clones.

j_gene: TRBJ1-1; d_gene: TRBD1; v_gene: TRBV20-1; abundance: -; CDR3nt: TGCAGTGCTGTACTGACAGGGAGAGGGATGAACACTGAAGCTTTCTTT; CDR3aa: CSAVLTGRGMNTEAFF
j_gene: TRBJ2-1; d_gene: -; v_gene: TRBV9; abundance: once; CDR3nt: TGTGCCAGCAGCCCCCAGGAAAATGAGCAGTTCTTC; CDR3aa: CASSPQENEQFF
j_gene: TRBJ2-3; d_gene: -; v_gene: TRBV7-9; abundance: few; CDR3nt: TGTGCCAGCAGCTCGGGTCTTGAGCAAGATACGCAGTATTTT; CDR3aa: CASSSGLEQDTQYF
j_gene: TRBJ2-2; d_gene: -; v_gene: TRBV24-1; abundance: -; CDR3nt: TGTGCCACCAGTGATCCCCAGGGAGGAGGCACCGGGGAGCTGTTTTTT; CDR3aa: CATSDPQGGGTGELFF
j_gene: TRBJ2-5; d_gene: TRBD2; v_gene: TRBV5-5; abundance: -; CDR3nt: TGTGCCAGCAGCCACATACGGACTAGCGGGCTCCAAGAGACCCAGTACTTC; CDR3aa: CASSHIRTSGLQETQYF
j_gene: TRBJ2-6; d_gene: TRBD1; v_gene: TRBV11-2; abundance: -; CDR3nt: TGTGCCAGCAGCTCGCGCCCCCCATCTACAGGGGCGGGTGCCTCTGGGGCCAACGTCCTGACTTTC; CDR3aa: CASSSRPPSTGAGASGANVLTF
j_gene: TRBJ2-7; d_gene: -; v_gene: TRBV20-1; abundance: few; CDR3nt: TGCAGTGCTGCCCCAGTAGTCAGGGAGCAGTACTTC; CDR3aa: CSAAPVVREQYF
j_gene: TRBJ1-5; d_gene: -; v_gene: TRBV12-5; abundance: -; CDR3nt: TGTGCTAGTGGTTTGGTAAGGGGCAATCAGCCCCAGCATTTT; CDR3aa: CASGLVRGNQPQHF
j_gene: TRBJ1-2; d_gene: -; v_gene: TRBV4-2; abundance: few; CDR3nt: TGTGCCAGCAGCCAAGACCTCAACGGCCACTATGGCTACACCTTC; CDR3aa: CASSQDLNGHYGYTF
j_gene: TRBJ1-6; d_gene: -; v_gene: TRBV6-5; abundance: few; CDR3nt: TGTGCCAGCAGTTACGGCGGCAGGGTAATGAATTCACCCCTCCACTTT; CDR3aa: CASSYGGRVMNSPLHF
j_gene: TRBJ2-1; d_gene: TRBD2; v_gene: TRBV23-1; abundance: -; CDR3nt: TGCGCCAGCAGTCGCCCACTAGCGGGAGTTTTCTACAATGAGCAGTTCTTC; CDR3aa: CASSRPLAGVFYNEQFF
j_gene: TRBJ2-5; d_gene: -; v_gene: TRBV9; abundance: -; CDR3nt: TGTGCCAGCAGCGGACTTCACGGGGAGACCCAGTACTTC; CDR3aa: CASSGLHGETQYF
j_gene: TRBJ2-1; d_gene: TRBD1; v_gene: TRBV5-4; abundance: -; CDR3nt: TGTGCCAGCACCGTCTTAACCCGGGACAGGGGACCGATAAGGGAGAATGAGCAGTTCTTC; CDR3aa: CASTVLTRDRGPIRENEQFF
j_gene: TRBJ2-1; d_gene: TRBD2; v_gene: TRBV12-3/TRBV12-4; abundance: -; CDR3nt: TGTGCCAGCAGTACCGCGGGAGGACCCTACAATGAGCAGTTCTTC; CDR3aa: CASSTAGGPYNEQFF
j_gene: TRBJ2-7; d_gene: TRBD1; v_gene: TRBV12-3/TRBV12-4; abundance: few; CDR3nt: TGTGCCAGCAGTAACCACCGGGACAGGGACTACGAGCAGTACTTC; CDR3aa: CASSNHRDRDYEQYF
j_gene: TRBJ2-5; d_gene: -; v_gene: TRBV6-5; abundance: many; CDR3nt: TGTGCCAGCAGCGACATGGGGGCATCCCAAGAGACCCAGTACTTC; CDR3aa: CASSDMGASQETQYF
j_gene: TRBJ2-3; d_gene: TRBD1; v_gene: TRBV4-2; abundance: -; CDR3nt: TGTGCCAGCCGAAAAAAGGGGGCGTCGGATACGCAGTATTTT; CDR3aa: CASRKKGASDTQYF